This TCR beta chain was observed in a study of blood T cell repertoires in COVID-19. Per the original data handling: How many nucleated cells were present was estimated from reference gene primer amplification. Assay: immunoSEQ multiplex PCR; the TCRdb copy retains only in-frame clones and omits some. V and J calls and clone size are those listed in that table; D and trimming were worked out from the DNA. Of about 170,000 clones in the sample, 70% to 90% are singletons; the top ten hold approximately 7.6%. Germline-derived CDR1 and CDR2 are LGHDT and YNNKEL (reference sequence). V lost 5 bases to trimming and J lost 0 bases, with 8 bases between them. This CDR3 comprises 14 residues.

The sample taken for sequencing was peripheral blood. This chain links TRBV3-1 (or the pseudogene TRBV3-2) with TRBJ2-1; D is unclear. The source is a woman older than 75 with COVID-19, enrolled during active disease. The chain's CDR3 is CASSSSTSYNEQFF. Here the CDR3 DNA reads TGTGCCAGCAGCTCAAGCACCTCCTACAATGAGCAGTTCTTC.